This T cell receptor beta chain was observed in a study of T-cell memory formation after mild COVID-19. This clonotype was detected ten times or more. The antigen remains unidentified. One junction end does not reproduce the germline sequence, and a read error may be involved. Germline CDR1 is SGHTA and CDR2 is FQGNSA. The CDR3 has 12 amino acids. Study-level points and caveats: Some responding clones appeared in pre-infection memory, suggesting cross-reactive memory joined.

TCRdb ran MiXCR on the 5' RACE reads and lists one entry per CDR3 protein. The table has 400,000 to 500,000 distinct CDR3 sequences, around 24% seen once. The sequence derives from an adult woman who had mild COVID-19 (a few samples of this study predate the infection). Cell type and time point are not known. The V gene is TRBV7-2, the J gene TRBJ2-5; D is uncertain. Sequencing input: PBMCs or a T cell subset sorted from them (not recorded which). The CDR3 nucleotides are TGCGCCAGCAGCTTGGTCCAAGAGACCCAGTACTTC. Translating it yields CASSLVQETQYF.